This T cell receptor (beta chain) was identified in a study of human T cells and chemical hapten exposure. Germline V gene data show CDR1 as KGHSH and CDR2 as LQKENI. Trimming took off 3 bases at V and 2 bases at J, with 1 base between the two ends. The CDR3 sequence is 12 residues long. Noted treatment: therapeutic diphenylcyclopropenone sensitization with weekly scalp DPC. Each cDNA molecule in the library carried unique molecular identifiers. TCRdb fed the reads into MiXCR, producing one record per CDR3 protein. Found here are about 3,500 distinct CDR3 sequences, more than 40% of them singletons; the top ten hold 4.5% to 7%.

The V call is TRBV18, the J call TRBJ2-2; D remains ambiguous. Sample: whole blood, taken before DPC sensitization or 2, 6, or about 24 weeks after (not recorded which). This receptor was obtained from an adult with alopecia areata. Some clones in this sample may be carry-over from other donors' samples. This table probably holds off-target reads from a library built for another chain. CDR3 amino acids: CASSPNTGELFF. In DNA, the CDR3 is TGTGCCAGCTCACCTAACACCGGGGAGCTGTTTTTT.